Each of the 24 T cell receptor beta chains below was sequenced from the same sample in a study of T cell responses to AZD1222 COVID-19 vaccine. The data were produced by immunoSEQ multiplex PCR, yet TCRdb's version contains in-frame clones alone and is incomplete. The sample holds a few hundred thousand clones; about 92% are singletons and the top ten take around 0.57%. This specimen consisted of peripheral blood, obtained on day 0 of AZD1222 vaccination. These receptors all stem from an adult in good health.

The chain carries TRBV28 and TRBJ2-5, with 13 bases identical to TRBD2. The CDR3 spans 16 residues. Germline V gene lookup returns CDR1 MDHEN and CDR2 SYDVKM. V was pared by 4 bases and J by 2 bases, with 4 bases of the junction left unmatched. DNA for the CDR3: TGTGCCAGCAGTTCGGGACTAGCGGGATGGCAAGAGACCCAGTACTTC. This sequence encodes CASSSGLAGWQETQYF.

CDR3 nucleotide sequence: TGCGCCAGCAGCCAAGCGGGGGAAGTTTATGAAAAACTGTTTTTT. Its translation is CASSQAGEVYEKLFF. This chain joins TRBV4-3 and TRBJ1-4; a possible D gene is TRBD1 (5 bases). The CDR3 totals 15 residues. Trimming removed 1 base from V and 6 bases from J, with 12 bases in between. CDR1 and CDR2 from the germline V gene are LGHNA and YSLEER.

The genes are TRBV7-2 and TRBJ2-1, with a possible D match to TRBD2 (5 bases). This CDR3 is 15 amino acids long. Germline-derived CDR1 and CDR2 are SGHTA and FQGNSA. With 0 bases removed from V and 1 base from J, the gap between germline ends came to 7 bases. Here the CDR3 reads CASSLARGSYNEQFF. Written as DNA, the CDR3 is TGTGCCAGCAGCTTAGCGAGAGGGTCCTACAATGAGCAGTTCTTC.

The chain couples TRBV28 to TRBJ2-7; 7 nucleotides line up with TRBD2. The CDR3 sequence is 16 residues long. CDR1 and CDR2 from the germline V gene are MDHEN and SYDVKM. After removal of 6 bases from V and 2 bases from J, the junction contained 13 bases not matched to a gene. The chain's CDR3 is CASSYYSPSGPYEQYF. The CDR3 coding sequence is TGTGCCAGCAGCTACTACTCGCCTAGCGGACCCTACGAGCAGTACTTC.

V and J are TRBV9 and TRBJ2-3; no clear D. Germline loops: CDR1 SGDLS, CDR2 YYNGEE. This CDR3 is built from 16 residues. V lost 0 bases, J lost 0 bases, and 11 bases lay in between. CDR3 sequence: CASSVGLRTSTDTQYF. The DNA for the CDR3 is TGTGCCAGCAGCGTAGGTCTGCGTACTAGCACAGATACGCAGTATTTT.

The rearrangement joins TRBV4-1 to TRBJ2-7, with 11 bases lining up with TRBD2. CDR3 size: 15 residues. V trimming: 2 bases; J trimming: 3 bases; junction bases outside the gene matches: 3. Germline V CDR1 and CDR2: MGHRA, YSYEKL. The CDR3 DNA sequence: TGCGCCAGCAGCCAACACGGGACTAGCGGCTACGAGCAGTACTTC. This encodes CASSQHGTSGYEQYF.

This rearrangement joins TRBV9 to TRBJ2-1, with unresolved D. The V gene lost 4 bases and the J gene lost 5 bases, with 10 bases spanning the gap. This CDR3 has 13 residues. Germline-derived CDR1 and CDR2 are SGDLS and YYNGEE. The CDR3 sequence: CASSTWADNEQFF. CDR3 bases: TGTGCCAGCAGCACCTGGGCAGACAATGAGCAGTTCTTC. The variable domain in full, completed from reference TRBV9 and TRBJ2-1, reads DSGVTQTPKHLITATGQRVTLRCSPRSGDLSVYWYQQSLDQGLQFLIQYYNGEERAKGNILERFSAQQFPDLHSELNLSSLELGDSALYFCASSTWADNEQFFGPGTRLTVL.

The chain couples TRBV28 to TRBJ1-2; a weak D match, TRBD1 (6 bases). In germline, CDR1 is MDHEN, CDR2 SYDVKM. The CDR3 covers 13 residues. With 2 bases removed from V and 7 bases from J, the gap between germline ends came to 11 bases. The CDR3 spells CASSLTGAGGYTF. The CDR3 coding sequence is TGTGCCAGCAGTTTAACGGGGGCTGGTGGCTACACCTTC.

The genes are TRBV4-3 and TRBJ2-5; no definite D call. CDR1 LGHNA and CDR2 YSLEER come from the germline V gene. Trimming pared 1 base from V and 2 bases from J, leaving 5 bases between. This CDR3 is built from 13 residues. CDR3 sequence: CASSQGSQETQYF. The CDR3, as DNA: TGCGCCAGCAGCCAAGGAAGTCAAGAGACCCAGTACTTC.

In DNA form, the CDR3 reads TGCGCCAGCAGCCCTGAAGTGGGGCGACGGGGCGAGCAGTACTTC. This sequence encodes CASSPEVGRRGEQYF. The chain uses TRBV5-1 and TRBJ2-7; either TRBD1 or TRBD2 may supply D (5 bases each). V gave up 4 bases and J gave up 6 bases, with 20 bases separating them. This CDR3 region has 15 residues. The V gene's germline CDR1 is SGHRS and CDR2 YFSETQ.

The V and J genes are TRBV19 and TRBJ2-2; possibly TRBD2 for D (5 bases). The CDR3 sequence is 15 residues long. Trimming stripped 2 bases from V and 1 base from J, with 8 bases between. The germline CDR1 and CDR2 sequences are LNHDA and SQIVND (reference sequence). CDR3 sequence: CASSIRGLNTGELFF. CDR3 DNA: TGTGCCAGTAGTATAAGAGGGTTGAACACCGGGGAGCTGTTTTTT.

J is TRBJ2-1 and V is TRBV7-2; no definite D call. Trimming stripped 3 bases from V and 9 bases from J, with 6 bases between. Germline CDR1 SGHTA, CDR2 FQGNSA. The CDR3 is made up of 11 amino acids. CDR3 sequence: CASSFRVEQFF. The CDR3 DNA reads TGTGCCAGCAGCTTCCGGGTTGAGCAGTTCTTC.

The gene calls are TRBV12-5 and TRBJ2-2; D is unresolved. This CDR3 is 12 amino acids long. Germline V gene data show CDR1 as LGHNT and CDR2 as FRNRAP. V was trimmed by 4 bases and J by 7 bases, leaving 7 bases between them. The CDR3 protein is CASGSKSGELFF. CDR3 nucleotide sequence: TGTGCTAGTGGTTCCAAGAGCGGGGAGCTGTTTTTT.

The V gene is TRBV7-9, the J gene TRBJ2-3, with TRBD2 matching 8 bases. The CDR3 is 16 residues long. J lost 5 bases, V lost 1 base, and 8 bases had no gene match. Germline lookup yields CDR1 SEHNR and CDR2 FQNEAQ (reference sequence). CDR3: CASSLGPGGPVDTQYF. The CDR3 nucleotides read TGTGCCAGCAGCTTAGGACCGGGGGGGCCGGTAGATACGCAGTATTTT.

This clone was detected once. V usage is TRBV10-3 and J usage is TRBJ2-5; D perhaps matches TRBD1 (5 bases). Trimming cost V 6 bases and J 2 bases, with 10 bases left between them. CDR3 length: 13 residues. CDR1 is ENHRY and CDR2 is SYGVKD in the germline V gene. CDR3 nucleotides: TGTGCCATCAGCCCCAGGGCACAAGAGACCCAGTACTTC. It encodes CAISPRAQETQYF.

The CDR3 DNA follows: TGTGCCAGCAGCTTAGATAATCAGAGAGCGGGGAGGTACAATGAGCAGTTCTTC. This codes for CASSLDNQRAGRYNEQFF. The gene calls are TRBV11-2 and TRBJ2-1; 7 bases line up with TRBD2. This CDR3 has 18 residues. Germline V gene data show CDR1 as SGHAT and CDR2 as FQNNGV. Losses at the gene ends were 0 bases for V and 4 bases for J; bases not matched to a gene: 12.

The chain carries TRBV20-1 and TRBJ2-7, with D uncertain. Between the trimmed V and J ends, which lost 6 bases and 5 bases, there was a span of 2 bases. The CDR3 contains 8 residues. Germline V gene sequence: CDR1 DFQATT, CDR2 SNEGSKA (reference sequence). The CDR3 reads CSAHEQYF. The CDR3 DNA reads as TGCAGTGCGCACGAGCAGTACTTC.

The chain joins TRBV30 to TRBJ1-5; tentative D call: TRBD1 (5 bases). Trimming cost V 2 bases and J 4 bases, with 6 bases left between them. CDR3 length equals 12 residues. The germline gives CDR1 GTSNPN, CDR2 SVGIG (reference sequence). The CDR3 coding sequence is TGTGCCTGGAGTCGGGGGAATCAGCCCCAGCATTTT. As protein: CAWSRGNQPQHF.

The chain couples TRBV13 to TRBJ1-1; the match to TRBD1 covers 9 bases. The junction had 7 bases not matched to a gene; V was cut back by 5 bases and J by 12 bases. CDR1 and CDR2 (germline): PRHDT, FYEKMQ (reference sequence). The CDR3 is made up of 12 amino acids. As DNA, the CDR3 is TGTGCCAGCAGCAAGTACAGGGGGCGAACTTTCTTT. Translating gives CASSKYRGRTFF.

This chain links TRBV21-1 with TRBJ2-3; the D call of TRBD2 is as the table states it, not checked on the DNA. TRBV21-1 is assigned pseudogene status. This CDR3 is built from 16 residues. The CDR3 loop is CASSKRSLEDTDTQYF. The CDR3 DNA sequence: TGTGCCAGCAGCAAACGGTCTTTGGAGGACACAGATACGCAGTATTTT.

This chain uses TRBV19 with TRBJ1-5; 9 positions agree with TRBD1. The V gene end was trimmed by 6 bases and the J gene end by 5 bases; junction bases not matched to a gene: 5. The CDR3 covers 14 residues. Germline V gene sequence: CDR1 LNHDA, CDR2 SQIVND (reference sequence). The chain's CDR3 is CASSSQGAHQPQHF. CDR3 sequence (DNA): TGTGCCAGTAGCTCACAGGGGGCTCATCAGCCCCAGCATTTT.

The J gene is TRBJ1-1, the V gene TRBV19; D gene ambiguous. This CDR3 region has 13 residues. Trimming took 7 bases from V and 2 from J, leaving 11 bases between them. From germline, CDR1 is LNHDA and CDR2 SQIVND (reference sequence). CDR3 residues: CASNAALNTEAFF. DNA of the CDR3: TGTGCCAGTAACGCAGCACTAAACACTGAAGCTTTCTTT. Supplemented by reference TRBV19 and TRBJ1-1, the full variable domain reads DGGITQSPKYLFRKEGQNVTLSCEQNLNHDAMYWYRQDPGQGLRLIYYSQIVNDFQKGDIAEGYSVSREKKESFPLTVTSAQKNPTAFYLCASNAALNTEAFFGQGTRLTVV.

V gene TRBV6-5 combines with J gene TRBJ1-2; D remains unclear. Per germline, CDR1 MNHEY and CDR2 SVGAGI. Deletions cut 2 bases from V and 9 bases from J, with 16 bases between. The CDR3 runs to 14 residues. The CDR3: CASSYRQLEASYTF. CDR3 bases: TGTGCCAGCAGTTACCGTCAGCTGGAGGCGAGCTACACCTTC.

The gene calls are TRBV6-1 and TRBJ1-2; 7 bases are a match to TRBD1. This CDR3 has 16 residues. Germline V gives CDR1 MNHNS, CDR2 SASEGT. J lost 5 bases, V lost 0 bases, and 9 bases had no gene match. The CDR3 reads CASSEAATGIKYGYTF. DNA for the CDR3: TGTGCCAGCAGTGAAGCGGCGACAGGGATCAAGTATGGCTACACCTTC.